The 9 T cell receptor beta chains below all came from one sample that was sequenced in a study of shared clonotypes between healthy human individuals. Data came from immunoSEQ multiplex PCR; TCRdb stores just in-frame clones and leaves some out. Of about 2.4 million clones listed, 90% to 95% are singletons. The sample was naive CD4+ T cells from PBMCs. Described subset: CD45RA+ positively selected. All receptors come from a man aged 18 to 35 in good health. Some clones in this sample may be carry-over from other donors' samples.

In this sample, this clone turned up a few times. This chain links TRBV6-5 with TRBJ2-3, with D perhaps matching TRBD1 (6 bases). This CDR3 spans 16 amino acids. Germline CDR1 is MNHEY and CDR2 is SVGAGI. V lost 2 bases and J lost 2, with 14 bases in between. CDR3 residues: CASSYQTGRNTDTQYF. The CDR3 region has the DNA TGTGCCAGCAGTTACCAAACAGGGCGTAACACAGATACGCAGTATTTT.

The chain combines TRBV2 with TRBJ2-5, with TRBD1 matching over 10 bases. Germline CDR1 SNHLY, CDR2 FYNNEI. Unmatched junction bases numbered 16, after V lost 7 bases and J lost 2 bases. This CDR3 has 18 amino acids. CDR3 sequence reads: CASNLWGQGTMIQETQYF. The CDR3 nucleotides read TGTGCCAGCAATCTTTGGGGACAGGGGACAATGATACAAGAGACCCAGTACTTC.

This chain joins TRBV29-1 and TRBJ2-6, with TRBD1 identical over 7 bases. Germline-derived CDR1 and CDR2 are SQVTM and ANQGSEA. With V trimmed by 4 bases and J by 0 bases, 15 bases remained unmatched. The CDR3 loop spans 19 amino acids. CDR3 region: CSVAPGPWTGSSGANVLTF. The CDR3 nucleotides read TGCAGCGTTGCACCGGGCCCGTGGACAGGCAGCTCTGGGGCCAACGTCCTGACTTTC.

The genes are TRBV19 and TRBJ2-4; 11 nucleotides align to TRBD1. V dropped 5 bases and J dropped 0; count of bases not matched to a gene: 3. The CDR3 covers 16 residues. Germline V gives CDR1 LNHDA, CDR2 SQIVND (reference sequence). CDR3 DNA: TGTGCCAGTAGTGGACAGGGGGCTTCAGCCAAAAACATTCAGTACTTC. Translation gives CASSGQGASAKNIQYF.

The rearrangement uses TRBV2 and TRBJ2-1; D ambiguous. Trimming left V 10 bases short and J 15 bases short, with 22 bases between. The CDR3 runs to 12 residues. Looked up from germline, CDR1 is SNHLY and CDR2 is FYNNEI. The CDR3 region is CATSLGGPFTFF. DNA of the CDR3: TGTGCCACCTCCCTGGGTGGGCCGTTTACGTTCTTC.

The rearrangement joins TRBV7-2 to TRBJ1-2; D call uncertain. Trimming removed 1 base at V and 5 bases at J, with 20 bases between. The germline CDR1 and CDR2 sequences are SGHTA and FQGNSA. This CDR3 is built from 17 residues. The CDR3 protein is CASSLVPSDPALYGYTF. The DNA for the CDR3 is TGTGCCAGCAGCTTAGTGCCCTCGGACCCCGCCCTATATGGCTACACCTTC.

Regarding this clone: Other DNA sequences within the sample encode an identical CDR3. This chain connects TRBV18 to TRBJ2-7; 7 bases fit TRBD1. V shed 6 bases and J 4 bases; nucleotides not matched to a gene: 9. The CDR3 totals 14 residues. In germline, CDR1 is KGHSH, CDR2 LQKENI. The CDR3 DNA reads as TGTGCCAGCTCGCACGGGACAGTCTCTTACGAGCAGTACTTC. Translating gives CASSHGTVSYEQYF.

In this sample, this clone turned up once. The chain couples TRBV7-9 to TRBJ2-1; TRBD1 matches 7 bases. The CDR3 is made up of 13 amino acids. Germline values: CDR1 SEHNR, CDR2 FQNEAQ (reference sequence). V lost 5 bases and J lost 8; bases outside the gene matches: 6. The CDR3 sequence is CASSNYRGDEQFF. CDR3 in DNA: TGTGCCAGCAGCAACTACAGGGGCGATGAGCAGTTCTTC.

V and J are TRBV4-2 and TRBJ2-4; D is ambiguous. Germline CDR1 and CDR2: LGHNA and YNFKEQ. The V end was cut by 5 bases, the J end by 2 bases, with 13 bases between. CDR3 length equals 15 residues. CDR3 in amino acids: CASSTFTGTKNIQYF. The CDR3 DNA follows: TGTGCCAGCAGCACTTTTACTGGTACCAAAAACATTCAGTACTTC.